This T cell receptor beta chain was obtained from a study of cytomegalovirus exposure and HLA in healthy donors (dated 2017 in TCRdb). About the study as a whole: An earlier analysis of 587 of the donors reported about 250 Gb of sequence data and 117 million unique TCR beta sequences from about 200 million T cells. An early release covering about 600 HLA-typed donors comprised 300 to 350 gigabases of sequencing data and tens of millions of unique TCR sequences. Among the roughly 400 genotyped donors, 75% to 90% belonged to the genetic ancestry cluster associated with self-reported Caucasian donors. The study was designed to test whether signatures of past pathogen exposure could be identified by cataloging public T cell receptors. The study profiled the T cell repertoires of 500 to 800 subjects by immunosequencing and related them to cytomegalovirus serostatus. Along with the roughly 710-subject first cohort, a separate validation cohort of roughly 110 different subjects was used. The study combined high-throughput TCR immunosequencing, statistical association of individual TCRs with disease status, and machine learning to predict cytomegalovirus infection status. To study patterns of TCR occurrence, a later analysis re-analyzed previously published TCR beta repertoires from several hundred donors and added high-resolution HLA genotyping. Rather than using new phenotypic data, the later analysis identified candidate immune exposures from TCR beta sequences and from how often those sequences occurred across donors. An earlier analysis of around 580 of the donors used high-throughput TCR beta sequencing to judge whether each TCR beta V gene segment behaved as functional or pseudogenic. Donor age, sex, ethnicity and CMV serostatus were compiled alongside the repertoire data. Genome-wide SNP genotypes for about 55% of the roughly 670 donors were used in a later genetic analysis, which treated that subset as a discovery cohort. Every repertoire in the discovery cohort had been generated on one and the same sequencing platform. Class I and class II HLA loci were covered by the typing at four-digit resolution. Typing coverage varied by locus: about 629-640 donors for A, B, C, DRB1 and DQB1; approximately 520 for DQA1; 606 for DPA1; approximately 450 for DPB1. Roughly five DR-DQ haplotypes were handled as single units for association and clustering, since linkage in the cohort was strong. Across 300 to 400 genotyped donors of the cohort, an average of roughly 250,000 unique TCR beta nucleotide sequences per donor were sequenced, and roughly a sixth of those sequences were non-productive. Points the paper makes about the study in general: The authors suggested that the approach could potentially be generalized to other disease states and immunological phenotypes. A further reported finding was that TCR beta sequences accurately predicted the HLA-A and HLA-B alleles for most subjects in the first cohort. In a later genetic analysis, a missense DCLRE1C variant was associated with V-gene and J-gene trimming of TCR beta chains, and the association was replicated in an independent cohort. In the study, 150 to 200 TCR beta chains were listed as associated with cytomegalovirus. The cohort was sequenced for TCR beta chains only, and without alpha or paired-chain data the features that could be detected were limited. Presence/absence analyses assumed roughly uniform sequencing depth across donors, an assumption that may not hold. At a false discovery rate of 0.05, a later analysis linked around 15,000 TCR beta sequences to specific HLA alleles. Linkage disequilibrium might explain the correlated functional status among segregating V segments, but an unknown experimental factor could not be ruled out. A later analysis reported that several top co-occurrence clusters appeared linked to parvovirus B19, influenza, CMV and Epstein-Barr virus. Because counts were too low, some 16 rarely observed V segments, including chromosome 9 orphons, were excluded from the earlier analysis of around 640 of the donors. Most TCR sequences were observed very rarely across donors, whereas some public TCRs were present in many individuals. Strong co-occurrence of HLA alleles, especially DR and DQ, made assigning TCR associations to individual alleles difficult. Immune exposure information for the cohort was limited to CMV serostatus. Compared with equally common non-associated chains, HLA-associated TCR beta chains in a later analysis were more clonally expanded and had lower generation probabilities. The classifier was reported to diagnose cytomegalovirus status with high specificity and sensitivity in both the original and validation cohorts. A cluster of highly shared sequence variants was judged likely to be a technical artifact of the sequencing pipeline. Because HLA typing was missing for some donors at each locus, association tests included only the typed subset. Because the 87-base-pair reads could not distinguish some IMGT-functional V segments, including TRBV6-2 and TRBV6-3, those segments were excluded. According to a later genetic analysis, donors in an Asian-associated ancestry cluster had fewer N-insertions in productive TCRs than the approximately 700-donor mean. In an earlier analysis of approximately 590 of the donors, most TCR beta V segments appeared in productive rearrangements about 90% or about 30% of the time, broadly matching IMGT annotations. Three of the identified cytomegalovirus-associated TCR beta chains were confirmed in vitro to be specific for cytomegalovirus antigens. According to a later analysis, TCR association rates differed among HLA loci, with DRB1 alleles showing the most associated TCRs and HLA-C alleles showing the fewest. According to a later analysis, most CMV-associated TCR beta chains appeared to be HLA-restricted, and the HLA associations seemed to be driven largely by CMV exposure.

About this clone: Which antigen it targets is not known. The record has no base qualities; no much larger clone is one base away.

The library was obtained by the immunoSEQ multiplex PCR assay. For the multiplex PCR, a mixture combining 60 forward primers for TCR Vbeta segments and 13 reverse primers for TCR Jbeta segments was used. The CDR3 region of rearranged TCR beta genes was amplified from genomic DNA with a multiplex PCR assay. On the Illumina HiSeq System, the amplified TCR beta libraries were sequenced as 87-base-pair reads. Under the source paper's analysis protocol: Across the roughly 700 repertoires, a later analysis counted tens of millions of unique TCR beta chains, 9.5 million to 12 million of which were shared by at least two donors. Raw reads were error-corrected and collapsed into unique sequences with a nearest-neighbor algorithm that merged closely related sequences to remove PCR and sequencing errors. CDR3 sequences were aligned to IMGT reference sequences to assign V, D and J gene segments. For a sequence to be retained, a match of at least six nucleotides to both a V gene segment and a J gene segment was required. Rearrangements were called productive when the CDR3 lacked stop codons and stayed in frame with V and J; all others were non-productive. CDR3 was defined according to IMGT convention as the region running from the second conserved V-encoded cysteine to the conserved J-encoded phenylalanine. In an earlier analysis of just under 600 of the donors, sequences lacking an unambiguous match to a single V gene segment were excluded. In an earlier analysis of almost 600 of the donors, a V segment was called functional when productive rearrangements were above 56.7%, and segregating when the standard deviation between donors exceeded 5%. A statistical classification framework was built for diagnosing cytomegalovirus status from the catalog of TCR beta chain sequences. In a later analysis, TCR nucleotide sequences were compared against IMGT/GENE-DB human TR gene sequences so that V and J genes could be assigned. A later analysis assigned CDR3 sequences and most-parsimonious VDJ recombination scenarios with the TCRdist pipeline. In a later analysis, every TCR beta chain was defined by the combination of its CDR3 amino acid sequence and its V-gene family, and reads without a unique V-gene family were dropped. To address suspected cross-contamination and a sequencing artifact, a later analysis removed around 590 highly shared, low-generation-probability nucleotide sequences. In a later analysis, a clonal expansion index for each public chain was calculated from normalized within-repertoire ranks of inferred template counts. A later analysis computed generation probabilities with a VDJ recombination model fitted to out-of-frame rearrangements, and checked the results against IGoR. A later analysis scored TCR-TCR, TCR-HLA and TCR-CMV co-occurrence with hypergeometric tests, applying a repertoire-size bias correction to TCR pairs. A later analysis estimated false discovery rates by permuting HLA or CMV assignments 20 times. A later analysis grouped co-occurring TCRs with DBSCAN, adding TCRdist sequence similarity when clustering within HLA-allele-positive subsets. Repertoires with fewer than 30,000 or more than 120,000 public chains were left out of co-occurrence clustering, as were five repertoires with anomalous nucleotide sharing. TCRdb limited this immuneACCESS table to in-frame rearrangements with V and J called. A share of clones is missing; checked studies link under half to unresolved V genes, and the rest is unexplained. The DNA gave D and trimming, while V, J and clone size come from that table. The sample table contains approximately 80,000 clones; only one count was recorded for 70% to 85% of them. 20% to 25% of the sample comes from the top ten.

The cohort consisted of 650 to 700 healthy bone marrow donors. Cohort members were all nominally healthy when sampled, although unrecorded immune exposures were likely present. The donor was CMV seropositive and was included in the group of about 290 seropositive cohort members. A peripheral blood sample was provided by each donor, and peripheral blood mononuclear cells were used for TCR beta sequencing. The Qiagen DNeasy Blood Extraction Kit was used to extract genomic DNA from the blood cell samples. The CDR3 measures 14 amino acids from cysteine to phenylalanine. Here the CDR3 DNA is all that survives: 42 bases in frame from base 1. Relative to germline, V is missing 6 bases and J is missing 5 bases, with 4 bases of the junction outside any gene match. For CDR1 and CDR2, the germline V gene (reference sequence) lists LNHDA and SQIVND.

This chain joins TRBV19 to TRBJ1-5, with TRBD1 identical over 10 junction bases. The receptor comes from a man aged 25 to 40 in good health and CMV-seropositive. Sequencing input: PBMCs. This receptor carries the CDR3 CASSTGQGYQPQHF. Here is the DNA: TGTGCCAGTAGCACGGGACAGGGGTATCAGCCCCAGCATTTT.